Below, one T cell receptor beta chain is given with its context. These data belong to a study of immune evolution from preneoplasia to lung adenocarcinoma. The repertoire was sequenced with immunoSEQ multiplex PCR; TCRdb's copy has only in-frame clones and lacks some. The sample consists of under 15,000 clones, more than 70% of them appearing once. V lost 4 bases and J 6 bases, leaving 18 bases between the germline ends. CDR3 length: 15 amino acids. CDR1 is SGHVS and CDR2 is FNYEAQ in the germline V gene. The rearrangement uses TRBV7-6 and TRBJ1-2, with no clear D. The clonotype originates from a person aged 50-75 years with lung adenocarcinoma. The sequencing input was FFPE tissue from an adenomatous hyperplasia lung lesion. Subset reported: atypical adenomatous hyperplasia (AAH), lung preneoplasia. The DNA for the CDR3 is TGTGCCAGCAGCTCCTCGACCTGGGGAGCCGATGGCTACACCTTC. Its translation is CASSSSTWGADGYTF.